Below, 10 T cell receptor beta chains from the same sample are listed, as sequenced in a study of blood T cells in healthy people across ages. Primers used in a second PCR of roughly 7 to 11 cycles were a sample-barcoded 5' primer and a J-beta primer mix. TCRdb re-derived calls from the 5' RACE reads in MiXCR, one entry per CDR3 protein. This table has roughly 800,000 distinct CDR3 sequences, roughly 64% appearing once. The sample comprised blood. All receptors derive from a man aged 25-45 years in good health.

J is TRBJ2-3 and V is TRBV25-1, with 7 positions matching TRBD2. Germline lookup yields CDR1 MGHDK and CDR2 SYGVNS. The CDR3 consists of 13 residues. V shed 7 bases, J shed 3 bases, and the junction held 4 bases outside the gene matches. The CDR3 nucleotides read TGTGCCAGCATGGGAGGGCCAACAGATACGCAGTATTTT. Protein sequence: CASMGGPTDTQYF. Full variable domain (missing parts from reference TRBV25-1 and TRBJ2-3): EADIYQTPRYLVIGTGKKITLECSQTMGHDKMYWYQQDPGMELHLIHYSYGVNSTEKGDLSSESTVSRIRTEHFPLTLESARPSHTSQYLCASMGGPTDTQYFGPGTRLTVL.

The chain recombines TRBV2 with TRBJ1-1, with D hard to call. The CDR3 length is 14 residues. Germline V gives CDR1 SNHLY, CDR2 FYNNEI. V lost 11 bases and J 6 bases, leaving 22 bases between the germline ends. The CDR3 protein is CASLLGRLRPEAFF. The DNA of the CDR3 is TGTGCCTCCCTCCTTGGCAGGCTGCGTCCTGAAGCTTTCTTT.

The chain is built from TRBV20-1 and TRBJ2-5; no reliable D call. The CDR3 runs 13 residues. Germline V CDR1 and CDR2: DFQATT, SNEGSKA (reference sequence). Trimming left V 6 bases short and J 1 base short, with 12 bases between. The CDR3 DNA reads as TGCAGTGCCCCGGGCACCTTCCAAGAGACCCAGTACTTC. Translated: CSAPGTFQETQYF.

The chain recombines TRBV19 with TRBJ2-1, with D possibly matching TRBD2 (6 bases). The CDR3 contains 13 residues. Germline CDR1 reads LNHDA; CDR2 reads SQIVND (reference sequence). Trimming cost V 4 bases and J 9 bases, with 13 bases left between them. DNA of the CDR3: TGTGCCAGTAGTAGGGGAGGAGCGTCTGAGCAGTTCTTC. This encodes CASSRGGASEQFF. Supplemented by reference TRBV19 and TRBJ2-1, the full variable domain reads DGGITQSPKYLFRKEGQNVTLSCEQNLNHDAMYWYRQDPGQGLRLIYYSQIVNDFQKGDIAEGYSVSREKKESFPLTVTSAQKNPTAFYLCASSRGGASEQFFGPGTRLTVL.

In its sample, this clonotype was seen a few times. The chain is built from TRBV20-1 and TRBJ1-1; TRBD1 aligns across 10 bases. Germline V lookup: CDR1 DFQATT, CDR2 SNEGSKA (reference sequence). This CDR3 contains 15 residues. J lost 0 bases, V lost 3 bases, and 4 bases had no gene match. The CDR3 DNA reads as TGCAGTGCTAGCTGGACAGGGGGAATGAACACTGAAGCTTTCTTT. Translation gives CSASWTGGMNTEAFF.

The chain has TRBV3-1 and TRBJ2-7, with 8 nucleotides matching TRBD1. The V segment lost 1 base and the J segment 0 bases; nucleotides outside the gene matches: 5. CDR1 is LGHDT and CDR2 is YNNKEL in the germline V gene (reference sequence). The CDR3 is 16 residues long. The CDR3 is CASSQGTGTPSYEQYF. The CDR3 DNA reads as TGTGCCAGCAGCCAAGGGACAGGGACCCCCTCCTACGAGCAGTACTTC.

This clonotype occurred a few times. This sequence joins TRBV7-9 and TRBJ1-4; D ambiguous. The CDR3 extends over 14 amino acids. Germline V lookup: CDR1 SEHNR, CDR2 FQNEAQ (reference sequence). The V and J ends lost 2 bases and 4 bases respectively, with 8 bases between them. This CDR3 reads CASSLIRDNEKLFF. In nucleotides, the CDR3 is TGTGCCAGCAGCTTAATCAGAGATAATGAAAAACTGTTTTTT.

The sample holds a few counts of this clonotype. As DNA, the CDR3 is TGCAGACCGACCAGGGACCCCGGTGAGACCCAGTACTTC. Its protein is CRPTRDPGETQYF. The gene calls are TRBV20-1 and TRBJ2-5; either TRBD1 or TRBD2 may supply D (5 bases each). CDR3 length: 13 amino acids. CDR1 is DFQATT, CDR2 SNEGSKA, per germline (reference sequence).

The J gene is TRBJ2-7, the V gene TRBV7-2, with 9 bases lining up with TRBD1. J was trimmed by 7 bases and V by 5 bases; bases with no gene match: 6. CDR1 and CDR2 from the germline V gene are SGHTA and FQGNSA. This CDR3 region has 13 residues. The CDR3 nucleotides read TGTGCCAGCAGCATACAGGGGGCTCGGGAGCAGTACTTC. Amino acids: CASSIQGAREQYF.

V usage is TRBV3-1 and J usage is TRBJ2-1, with 9 bases matching TRBD2. V shed 4 bases, J shed 1 base, and the junction held 5 bases outside the gene matches. CDR1 LGHDT and CDR2 YNNKEL come from the germline V gene (reference sequence). This CDR3 has 16 residues. CDR3 nucleotide sequence: TGTGCCAGCAGCCGGCGGGGGGGCTGGTCCTACAATGAGCAGTTCTTC. The encoded protein is CASSRRGGWSYNEQFF.